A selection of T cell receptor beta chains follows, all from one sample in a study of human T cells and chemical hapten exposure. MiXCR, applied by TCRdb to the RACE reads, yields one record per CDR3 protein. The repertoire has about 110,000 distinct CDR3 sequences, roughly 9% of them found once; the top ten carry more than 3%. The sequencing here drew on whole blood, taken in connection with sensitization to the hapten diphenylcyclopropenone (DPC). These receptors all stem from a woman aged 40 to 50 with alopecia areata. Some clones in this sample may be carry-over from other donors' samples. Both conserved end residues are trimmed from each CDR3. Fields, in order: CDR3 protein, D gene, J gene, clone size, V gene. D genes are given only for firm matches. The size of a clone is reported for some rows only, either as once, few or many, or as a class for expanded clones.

CDR3 protein: ASSLGVSKETQY; D gene: NA; J gene: TRBJ2-5; clone size: NA; V gene: TRBV5-5
CDR3 protein: ASSQGPGAYNEQF; D gene: NA; J gene: TRBJ2-1; clone size: NA; V gene: TRBV5-6
CDR3 protein: ASSDGLLDTQY; D gene: NA; J gene: TRBJ2-3; clone size: many; V gene: TRBV7-2
CDR3 protein: ASSIPHGNTIY; D gene: NA; J gene: TRBJ1-3; clone size: few; V gene: TRBV9
CDR3 protein: SSSGAGNTIY; D gene: NA; J gene: TRBJ1-3; clone size: many; V gene: TRBV29-1
CDR3 protein: ASSPGHGGETQY; D gene: NA; J gene: TRBJ2-5; clone size: many; V gene: TRBV5-4
CDR3 protein: AISGGGYNEQF; D gene: NA; J gene: TRBJ2-1; clone size: many; V gene: TRBV10-3
CDR3 protein: ASSFKGVNQPQH; D gene: NA; J gene: TRBJ1-5; clone size: few; V gene: TRBV7-2
CDR3 protein: ASRTGGSHSGNTIY; D gene: TRBD1; J gene: TRBJ1-3; clone size: many; V gene: TRBV28
CDR3 protein: SVVGTSGYQETQY; D gene: TRBD2; J gene: TRBJ2-5; clone size: NA; V gene: TRBV29-1
CDR3 protein: ASISPSGLSKEY; D gene: TRBD2; J gene: TRBJ2-5; clone size: NA; V gene: TRBV2
CDR3 protein: ASSPGLMGGVGTEAF; D gene: NA; J gene: TRBJ1-1; clone size: many; V gene: TRBV5-4
CDR3 protein: ASSGQVDS; D gene: NA; J gene: TRBJ1-2; clone size: many; V gene: TRBV9
CDR3 protein: ASSVGGDSYNEQF; D gene: NA; J gene: TRBJ2-1; clone size: many; V gene: TRBV9
CDR3 protein: AWSADRVAQPQH; D gene: TRBD1; J gene: TRBJ1-5; clone size: NA; V gene: TRBV30
CDR3 protein: ASTPGPTRAF; D gene: NA; J gene: TRBJ1-1; clone size: NA; V gene: TRBV7-9
CDR3 protein: ASSFRRVGNTIY; D gene: NA; J gene: TRBJ1-3; clone size: few; V gene: TRBV28
CDR3 protein: ASSPLGTGREQY; D gene: TRBD1; J gene: TRBJ2-7; clone size: NA; V gene: TRBV7-6
CDR3 protein: ASSVTGAETEAF; D gene: TRBD1; J gene: TRBJ1-1; clone size: few; V gene: TRBV11-2
CDR3 protein: ASSPGLLGGYT; D gene: NA; J gene: TRBJ1-2; clone size: few; V gene: TRBV6-5
CDR3 protein: ASSYKGAVPYNSPLH; D gene: TRBD1; J gene: TRBJ1-6; clone size: many; V gene: TRBV27
CDR3 protein: ASSQGRGSTDTQY; D gene: NA; J gene: TRBJ2-3; clone size: many; V gene: TRBV3-1
CDR3 protein: ASSPPGIGFYGYT; D gene: NA; J gene: TRBJ1-2; clone size: few; V gene: TRBV12-3/TRBV12-4
CDR3 protein: ASSPETGRMNTEAF; D gene: NA; J gene: TRBJ1-1; clone size: NA; V gene: TRBV28
CDR3 protein: ASSEELATRDEQF; D gene: TRBD2; J gene: TRBJ2-1; clone size: few; V gene: TRBV5-1
CDR3 protein: SVDTPVPWGANVLT; D gene: NA; J gene: TRBJ2-6; clone size: few; V gene: TRBV29-1
CDR3 protein: ASSLAMAEWEAQY; D gene: NA; J gene: TRBJ2-5; clone size: NA; V gene: TRBV7-9
CDR3 protein: ASSRTGDGYQPQH; D gene: NA; J gene: TRBJ1-5; clone size: many; V gene: TRBV6-5
CDR3 protein: ATSLSNYGYT; D gene: NA; J gene: TRBJ1-2; clone size: many; V gene: TRBV24-1
CDR3 protein: ASSQGTAPQETQY; D gene: NA; J gene: TRBJ2-5; clone size: NA; V gene: TRBV3-1
CDR3 protein: ASSQGSSGSSTDTQY; D gene: TRBD2; J gene: TRBJ2-3; clone size: few; V gene: TRBV4-3
CDR3 protein: ASSLVHGGHTEAF; D gene: NA; J gene: TRBJ1-1; clone size: NA; V gene: TRBV7-2
CDR3 protein: AILRTSGGVNTDTQY; D gene: TRBD2; J gene: TRBJ2-3; clone size: many; V gene: TRBV10-3
CDR3 protein: ASSLVPRGMDTEAF; D gene: NA; J gene: TRBJ1-1; clone size: few; V gene: TRBV7-9
CDR3 protein: ASSLVAWETDEQF; D gene: NA; J gene: TRBJ2-1; clone size: few; V gene: TRBV11-2
CDR3 protein: ASSRGQGDSYEQY; D gene: TRBD1; J gene: TRBJ2-7; clone size: NA; V gene: TRBV12-3/TRBV12-4
CDR3 protein: ASRRASNQPQH; D gene: NA; J gene: TRBJ1-5; clone size: NA; V gene: TRBV6-2/TRBV6-3
CDR3 protein: ASSAGGTEAF; D gene: NA; J gene: TRBJ1-1; clone size: many; V gene: TRBV10-1
CDR3 protein: ASSSSRRETQY; D gene: NA; J gene: TRBJ2-5; clone size: NA; V gene: TRBV7-7
CDR3 protein: ASSLLGQTYEQY; D gene: TRBD1; J gene: TRBJ2-7; clone size: many; V gene: TRBV7-9
CDR3 protein: ASRHSGGVVNEQF; D gene: TRBD2; J gene: TRBJ2-1; clone size: few; V gene: TRBV6-2/TRBV6-3
CDR3 protein: ASSYGQGRAWYGYT; D gene: NA; J gene: TRBJ1-2; clone size: many; V gene: TRBV6-5
CDR3 protein: ASSLKFGVSYNEQF; D gene: NA; J gene: TRBJ2-1; clone size: few; V gene: TRBV7-9
CDR3 protein: ASSSTRGQRDTEAF; D gene: TRBD1; J gene: TRBJ1-1; clone size: few; V gene: TRBV12-3/TRBV12-4
CDR3 protein: ASSHLRGTEAF; D gene: NA; J gene: TRBJ1-1; clone size: few; V gene: TRBV3-1
CDR3 protein: SVRPTGTFYEQY; D gene: NA; J gene: TRBJ2-7; clone size: many; V gene: TRBV29-1
CDR3 protein: SVDLGSGHYGYT; D gene: NA; J gene: TRBJ1-2; clone size: NA; V gene: TRBV29-1
CDR3 protein: TSSPPGARGYT; D gene: NA; J gene: TRBJ1-2; clone size: NA; V gene: TRBV18
CDR3 protein: ASSFERSNTEAF; D gene: NA; J gene: TRBJ1-1; clone size: NA; V gene: TRBV18
CDR3 protein: SAREVGVLGEQF; D gene: NA; J gene: TRBJ2-1; clone size: few; V gene: TRBV20-1